This T cell receptor (beta chain) was captured by sequencing in a study of shared clonotypes between healthy human individuals. Every subset's genomic DNA went evenly onto several immunoSEQ plates. Sequenced by immunoSEQ multiplex PCR; TCRdb stores in-frame clones only, minus some. This table has about 470,000 clones, roughly 77% appearing once. In this sample, this clone turned up once. This CDR3 spans 14 amino acids. V was pared by 0 bases and J by 2 bases, with 7 bases between. Germline CDR1 reads SGDLS; CDR2 reads YYNGEE. The sequence derives from a woman between 40 and 50 years old in good health. Some clones in this sample may be carry-over from other donors' samples. This chain links TRBV9 with TRBJ2-3; D is unclear. The material sequenced was PBMCs. CDR3 in DNA: TGTGCCAGCAGCGTAGGTTTCTCCACAGATACGCAGTATTTT. Translating gives CASSVGFSTDTQYF.